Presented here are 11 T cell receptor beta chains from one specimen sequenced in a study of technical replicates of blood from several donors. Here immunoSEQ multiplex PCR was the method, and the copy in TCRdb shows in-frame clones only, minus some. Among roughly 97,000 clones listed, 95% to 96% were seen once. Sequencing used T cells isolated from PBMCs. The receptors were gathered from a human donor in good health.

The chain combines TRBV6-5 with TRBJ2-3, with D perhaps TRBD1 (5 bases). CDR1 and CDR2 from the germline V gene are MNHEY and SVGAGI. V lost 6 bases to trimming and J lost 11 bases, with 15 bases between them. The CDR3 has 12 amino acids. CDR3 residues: CASRPTAGGQYF. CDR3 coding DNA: TGTGCCAGCAGGCCGACAGCCGGTGGGCAGTATTTT.

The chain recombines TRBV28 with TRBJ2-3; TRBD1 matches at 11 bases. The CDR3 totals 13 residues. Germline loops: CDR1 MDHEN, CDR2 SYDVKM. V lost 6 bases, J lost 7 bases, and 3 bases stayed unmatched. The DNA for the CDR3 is TGTGCCAGCAGGGGGACAGGGGGTTATACGCAGTATTTT. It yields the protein CASRGTGGYTQYF.

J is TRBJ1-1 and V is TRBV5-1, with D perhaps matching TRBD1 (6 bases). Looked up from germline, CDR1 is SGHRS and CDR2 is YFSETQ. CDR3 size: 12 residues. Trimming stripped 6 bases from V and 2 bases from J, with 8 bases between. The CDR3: CASTGTNTEAFF. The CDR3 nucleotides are TGCGCCAGCACCGGGACAAACACTGAAGCTTTCTTT.

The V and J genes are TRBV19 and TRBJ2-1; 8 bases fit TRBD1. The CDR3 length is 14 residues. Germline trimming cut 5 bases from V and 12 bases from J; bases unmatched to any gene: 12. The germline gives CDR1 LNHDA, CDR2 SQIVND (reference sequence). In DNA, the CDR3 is TGTGCCAGTAGTTCCATCCCTACAGGGGGAGGGCAGTTCTTC. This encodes CASSSIPTGGGQFF.

CDR3 region: CASTLRGRNTEAFF. The CDR3, as DNA: TGTGCCAGCACCCTCAGGGGCAGAAACACTGAAGCTTTCTTT. This rearrangement joins TRBV28 to TRBJ1-1; a weak D match, TRBD1 (6 bases). The V end was cut by 7 bases, the J end by 2 bases, with 14 bases between. The CDR3 runs to 14 residues. Germline V CDR1 and CDR2: MDHEN, SYDVKM.

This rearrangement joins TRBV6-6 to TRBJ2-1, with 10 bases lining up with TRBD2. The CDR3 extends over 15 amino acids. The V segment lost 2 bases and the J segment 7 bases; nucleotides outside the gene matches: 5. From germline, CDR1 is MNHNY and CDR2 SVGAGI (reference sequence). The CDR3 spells CASSYLLAGVNEQFF. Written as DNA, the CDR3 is TGTGCCAGCAGTTACCTGCTAGCGGGAGTTAATGAGCAGTTCTTC.

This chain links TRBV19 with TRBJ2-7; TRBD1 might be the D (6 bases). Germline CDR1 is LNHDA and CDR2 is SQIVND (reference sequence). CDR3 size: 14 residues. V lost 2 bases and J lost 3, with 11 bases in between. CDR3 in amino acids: CASSIQGTNYEQYF. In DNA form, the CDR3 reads TGTGCCAGTAGTATACAAGGGACAAACTACGAGCAGTACTTC. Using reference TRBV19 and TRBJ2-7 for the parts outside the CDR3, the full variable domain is DGGITQSPKYLFRKEGQNVTLSCEQNLNHDAMYWYRQDPGQGLRLIYYSQIVNDFQKGDIAEGYSVSREKKESFPLTVTSAQKNPTAFYLCASSIQGTNYEQYFGPGTRLTVT.

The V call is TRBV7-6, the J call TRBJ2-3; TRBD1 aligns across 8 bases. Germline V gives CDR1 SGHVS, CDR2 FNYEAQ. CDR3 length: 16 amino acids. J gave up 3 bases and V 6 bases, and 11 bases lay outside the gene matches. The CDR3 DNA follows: TGTGCCAGCAGTCAAGACAGGGGCGGCTGGACAGATACGCAGTATTTT. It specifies CASSQDRGGWTDTQYF.

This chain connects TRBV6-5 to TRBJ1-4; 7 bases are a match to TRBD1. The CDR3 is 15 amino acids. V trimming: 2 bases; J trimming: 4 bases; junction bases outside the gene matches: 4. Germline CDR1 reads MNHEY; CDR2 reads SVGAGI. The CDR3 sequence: CASSYNRGDNEKLFF. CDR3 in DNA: TGTGCCAGCAGTTACAACAGGGGCGATAATGAAAAACTGTTTTTT.

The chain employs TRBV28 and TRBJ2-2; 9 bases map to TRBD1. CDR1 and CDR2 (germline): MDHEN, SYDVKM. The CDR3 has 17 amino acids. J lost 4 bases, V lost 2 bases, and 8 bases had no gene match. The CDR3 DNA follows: TGTGCCAGCAGTTTAGGCCCCTGGACAGGGGTCACCGGGGAGCTGTTTTTT. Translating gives CASSLGPWTGVTGELFF.

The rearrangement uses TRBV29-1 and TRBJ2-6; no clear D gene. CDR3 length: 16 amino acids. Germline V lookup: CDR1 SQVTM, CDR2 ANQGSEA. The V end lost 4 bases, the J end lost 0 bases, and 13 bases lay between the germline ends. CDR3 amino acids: CSVARYDFSGANVLTF. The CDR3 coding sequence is TGCAGCGTTGCGCGGTACGATTTCTCTGGGGCCAACGTCCTGACTTTC.